This T cell receptor (beta chain) was recovered during a study of Ad26.COV2.S vaccination and SARS-CoV-2 variants. Note on this clone: The antigen is unknown.

Trimming cost V 3 bases and J 7 bases; bases outside gene matches: 14. The CDR3 sequence is 17 residues long. CDR1 and CDR2 from the germline V gene are KGHSH and LQKENI. Study conclusions and caveats: Responses of spike-specific T cells (both CD8+ and CD4+) reportedly showed substantial breadth after vaccination. Non-spike TCR breadth did not differ much between vaccine and placebo recipients. Spike-specific TCR breadth ran higher among vaccine recipients than placebo recipients.

Sample treatment: approximately 18 received Ad26.COV2.S at low or high dose, single or two shots; five or six received placebo; per-sample allocation not given. Sampling occurred on day 63 after the first vaccine or placebo injection. The shot given was an Ad26 vector that makes Wuhan-strain SARS-CoV-2 spike. Clones were sequenced by immunoSEQ multiplex PCR, and TCRdb holds only the in-frame ones, with some missing. The sample shows some 340,000 clones, 86% of them seen only once. V gene TRBV18 combines with J gene TRBJ1-4; 7 bases align to TRBD1. The TCR originated in a person between 18 and 59 years old who received the Ad26.COV2.S COVID-19 vaccine or a placebo. This specimen was peripheral blood, taken in a trial of Ad26.COV2.S vaccine versus placebo. The CDR3 region is CASSPSPNRGLGEKLFF. DNA of the CDR3: TGTGCCAGCTCACCTTCCCCCAACAGGGGTTTAGGTGAAAAACTGTTTTTT.